This T cell receptor (beta chain) was observed in a study of cytomegalovirus exposure and HLA in healthy donors. Trimming shortened V by 0 bases and J by 2 bases, and 8 bases separated the two germline ends. Germline V gene data show CDR1 as KGHSH and CDR2 as LQKENI. CDR3 length: 14 amino acids. Only one count was recorded for this clone. The PCR ran on 60 Vbeta and 13 Jbeta primers. Sequenced by immunoSEQ multiplex PCR; TCRdb stores in-frame clones only, minus some. The sample has some 130,000 clones; about 68% are singletons. V and J are TRBV18 and TRBJ2-7, with D unclear. This clonotype was sampled from a human donor in good health. The sequencing sample was made of PBMCs. The CDR3: CASSPPETTYEQYF. CDR3 DNA sequence: TGTGCCAGCTCACCACCGGAAACTACCTACGAGCAGTACTTC.